The 28 T cell receptor beta chains below were found in one sample sequenced in a study of patients and donors after allogeneic stem cell transplantation. TCRdb fed the RT-PCR reads into MiXCR, producing one record per CDR3 protein. The sample yields about a million distinct CDR3 sequences, over 15% seen once. The sample comprised blood, either unsorted or a sorted T cell fraction (not recorded which). The origin of the receptors is a human donor who was either an allogeneic HSCT recipient or a stem cell or donor lymphocyte infusion donor (not recorded which). It is not recorded whose cells these are; they may come from a transplant donor.

The chain combines TRBV27 with TRBJ2-7; the match to TRBD2 covers 8 bases. The CDR3 length is 16 residues. With 4 bases clipped from V and 5 bases from J, the junction kept 13 bases outside the gene matches. Germline V CDR1 and CDR2: MNHEY, SMNVEV (reference sequence). CDR3 DNA sequence: TGTGCCAGCAGTTCCCCCCCCGGGACTAGAGGGAACGAGCAGTACTTC. As protein: CASSSPPGTRGNEQYF.

The J gene is TRBJ1-2, the V gene TRBV19, with TRBD1 matching over 7 bases. The CDR3 contains 12 residues. Germline CDR1 reads LNHDA; CDR2 reads SQIVND (reference sequence). The V segment lost 10 bases and the J segment 6 bases; nucleotides outside the gene matches: 8. Written as DNA, the CDR3 is TGTGCCACCGACCGGGACAGTCATGGCTACACCTTC. Amino acid sequence: CATDRDSHGYTF.

This clonotype was detected a few times. This chain connects TRBV10-3 to TRBJ2-7; 8 bases line up with TRBD2. The CDR3 is made up of 12 amino acids. Germline CDR1 and CDR2: ENHRY and SYGVKD. J gave up 2 bases and V 10 bases, and 4 bases lay outside the gene matches. The CDR3 region is CATTGLAYEQYF. CDR3 DNA: TGTGCCACCACGGGACTAGCCTACGAGCAGTACTTC.

The chain employs TRBV21-1 and TRBJ2-7; the D call in the table, TRBD1, was not verified against the DNA. TRBV21-1 is shown as a pseudogene. The CDR3 spans 17 residues. The CDR3 DNA reads TGTGCCAGCAGCTCACCGAGAACCCACAGGGGAATCCACGAGCAGTACTTC. This sequence encodes CASSSPRTHRGIHEQYF.

This sequence joins TRBV5-1 and TRBJ2-5; TRBD2 agrees at 7 bases. Germline CDR1 and CDR2: SGHRS and YFSETQ. CDR3 size: 19 residues. V shed 3 bases and J 3 bases; nucleotides not matched to a gene: 20. This CDR3 reads CASSYPKPEEGTSEETQYF. The CDR3 nucleotides read TGCGCCAGCAGCTATCCAAAACCCGAGGAGGGTACTAGCGAAGAGACCCAGTACTTC. Together with reference TRBV5-1 and TRBJ2-5, the CDR3 gives the full variable domain: KAGVTQTPRYLIKTRGQQVTLSCSPISGHRSVSWYQQTPGQGLQFLFEYFSETQRNKGNFPGRFSGRQFSNSRSEMNVSTLELGDSALYLCASSYPKPEEGTSEETQYFGPGTRLLVL.

The chain uses TRBV29-1 and TRBJ2-1, with TRBD1 identical over 8 bases. This CDR3 spans 13 amino acids. The V and J ends lost 4 bases and 6 bases, in that order; junction bases with no gene match: 5. Germline CDR1 and CDR2: SQVTM and ANQGSEA. The CDR3 DNA follows: TGCAGCGTTGCGCAGGGGGCGGGCAATGAGCAGTTCTTC. Amino acid sequence: CSVAQGAGNEQFF.

V usage is TRBV7-8 and J usage is TRBJ2-7, with D possibly TRBD2 on 6 matching bases. V lost 0 bases to trimming and J lost 3 bases, with 12 bases between them. CDR1 is SGHVS, CDR2 FQNEAQ, per germline. The length of the CDR3 is 15 residues. The CDR3 sequence is CASSLAATSLYEQYF. CDR3 in DNA: TGTGCCAGCAGCTTAGCGGCAACTAGCCTCTACGAGCAGTACTTC.

This clonotype was seen many times. The chain is built from TRBV12-3 or TRBV12-4 and TRBJ2-5, with unresolved D. This CDR3 spans 14 amino acids. V dropped 2 bases and J dropped 2 bases, with 9 bases sitting between them. The CDR3 nucleotides are TGTGCCAGCAGTTTATTCCAATTTCAAGAGACCCAGTACTTC. It codes for CASSLFQFQETQYF.

The chain couples TRBV6-2 or TRBV6-3 to TRBJ1-5; D is unresolved. Germline V gene data show CDR1 as MNHEY and CDR2 as SVGEGT. Deletions cut 5 bases from V and 7 bases from J, with 6 bases between. This CDR3 comprises 11 residues. Here the CDR3 reads CASSPRQPQHF. CDR3 bases: TGTGCCAGCAGTCCGAGACAGCCCCAGCATTTT.

At least ten counts were recorded for this clonotype. V usage is TRBV29-1 and J usage is TRBJ2-3, with a tentative D call TRBD2 (6 bases). V was shortened by 5 bases and J by 3 bases, with 12 bases between the two germline ends. Germline V gene lookup returns CDR1 SQVTM and CDR2 ANQGSEA. This CDR3 is built from 13 residues. CDR3 nucleotide sequence: TGCAGCGTTCGCGGGGATGGGACAGATACGCAGTATTTT. Protein: CSVRGDGTDTQYF.

The CDR3 reads CASSTGRDRTEAFF. The CDR3 DNA sequence: TGTGCCAGCAGTACGGGCAGGGACCGGACTGAAGCTTTCTTT. The chain carries TRBV2 and TRBJ1-1; D is possibly TRBD1 (5 bases). CDR3 length: 14 residues. CDR1 and CDR2 from the germline V gene are SNHLY and FYNNEI. V was trimmed by 5 bases and J by 5 bases, leaving 15 bases between them.

Notes on this clonotype: As the CDR3 is not closed by the conserved phenylalanine or tryptophan, this likely results from a read error. It is unclear where the CDR3 begins or ends on the DNA, so no DNA is shown, and the CDR3 is as TCRdb lists it. This chain joins TRBV4-2 and TRBJ2-5. The CDR3 is made up of 8 amino acids, end residues included. Germline V CDR1 and CDR2: LGHNA, YNFKEQ. CDR3 loop: CASSQEKL.

This clonotype was seen more than once but under ten times. V usage is TRBV5-1 and J usage is TRBJ2-1; D ambiguous. V lost 0 bases, J lost 3 bases, and 22 bases lay in between. This CDR3 is 19 amino acids long. Germline CDR1 and CDR2: SGHRS and YFSETQ. The CDR3 DNA reads TGCGCCAGCAGCTTGGCCGCACCCTTAGTACAAGCCCTCTACAATGAGCAGTTCTTC. Amino acid sequence: CASSLAAPLVQALYNEQFF.

This clonotype was counted at least ten times. The chain uses TRBV2 and TRBJ1-1; D is ambiguous. Germline V gives CDR1 SNHLY, CDR2 FYNNEI. V lost 9 bases and J lost 3, with 17 bases in between. This CDR3 has 14 amino acids. The chain's CDR3 is CARGSLGKDTEAFF. Written as DNA, the CDR3 is TGTGCCAGAGGCAGCCTGGGCAAGGACACTGAAGCTTTCTTT.

The chain is built from TRBV5-1 and TRBJ2-1; D is perhaps TRBD1 or TRBD2 (5 bases each). This CDR3 comprises 15 residues. V was pared by 2 bases and J by 5 bases, with 14 bases between. Germline V gives CDR1 SGHRS, CDR2 YFSETQ. The CDR3, as DNA: TGCGCCAGCAGCTTTGGGGGACCCGCTAACAATGAGCAGTTCTTC. Its translation is CASSFGGPANNEQFF.

V usage is TRBV11-1 and J usage is TRBJ2-1; D gene ambiguous. In germline, CDR1 is SGHAT, CDR2 FQDESV (reference sequence). V was pared by 1 base and J by 7 bases, with 17 bases between. CDR3 length: 16 amino acids. DNA for the CDR3: TGTGCCAGCAGCTTAGGGTGGGCCAAGTCCGGGAATGAGCAGTTCTTC. Translating gives CASSLGWAKSGNEQFF. The full variable domain, completed using reference TRBV11-1 and TRBJ2-1, is EAEVAQSPRYKITEKSQAVAFWCDPISGHATLYWYRQILGQGPELLVQFQDESVVDDSQLPKDRFSAERLKGVDSTLKIQPAELGDSAMYLCASSLGWAKSGNEQFFGPGTRLTVL.

The chain couples TRBV21-1 to TRBJ1-1; the table's D call, TRBD1, has no DNA check behind it. TRBV21-1 has pseudogene status. The CDR3 sequence is 16 residues long. CDR3 sequence: CASSQPGRTPSTEAFF. The CDR3 nucleotides are TGTGCAAGCAGCCAACCGGGACGGACTCCGAGCACTGAAGCTTTCTTT.

This clonotype has at least ten counts. The chain links TRBV2 to TRBJ2-1; D perhaps matches TRBD2 (6 bases). V lost 10 bases to trimming and J lost 7 bases, with 17 bases between them. The CDR3 spans 13 residues. Per germline, CDR1 SNHLY and CDR2 FYNNEI. CDR3 DNA: TGTGCCACCCTACCGACTAGGTATAATGAGCAGTTCTTC. This codes for CATLPTRYNEQFF.

This chain joins TRBV4-3 and TRBJ2-7; 10 bases fit TRBD2. This CDR3 is built from 16 residues. Germline CDR1 LGHNA, CDR2 YSLEER. V was clipped by 1 base and J by 2 bases; unmatched bases: 5. The CDR3 DNA reads as TGCGCCAGCAGCCAAGGGACTAGCGGATACCCCTACGAGCAGTACTTC. Translating it yields CASSQGTSGYPYEQYF.

This clonotype was seen more than once but under ten times. Germline is not matched at one junction end, which may reflect a read error. The chain employs TRBV20-1 and TRBJ1-1; a possible D gene is TRBD1 (5 bases). Per germline, CDR1 DFQATT and CDR2 SNEGSKA (reference sequence). The CDR3 loop spans 11 amino acids. This CDR3 is CSVRGTTEAFF. As DNA, the CDR3 is TGCAGTGTTAGAGGGACTACGGAAGCTTTCTTT.

The rearrangement links TRBV12-5 to TRBJ1-2; possibly TRBD1 for D (5 bases). V lost 5 bases, J lost 13 bases, and 17 bases lay in between. The CDR3 consists of 12 residues. The germline V gene has CDR1 LGHNT and CDR2 FRNRAP. In nucleotides, the CDR3 is TGTGCTAGTGGTCCCGATAGGGGAGTAAGCACCTTC. As protein: CASGPDRGVSTF.

The V and J genes are TRBV24-1 and TRBJ1-1; maybe TRBD1 (6 bases). V lost 10 bases and J lost 4, with 15 bases in between. The CDR3 consists of 13 residues. Germline CDR1 reads KGHDR; CDR2 reads SFDVKD. The CDR3 is CATRGQRGTEAFF. Here the CDR3 DNA reads TGTGCCACTAGAGGACAGAGAGGCACTGAAGCTTTCTTT.

The chain links TRBV5-1 to TRBJ1-4; D perhaps matches TRBD1 (5 bases). The CDR3 runs 17 residues. Germline values: CDR1 SGHRS, CDR2 YFSETQ. The germline V and J ends were trimmed by 4 bases and 3 bases, with 19 bases remaining between them. CDR3 sequence (DNA): TGCGCCAGCAGCCCCTATAGAAGGGACGAGGCTAATGAAAAACTGTTTTTT. It specifies CASSPYRRDEANEKLFF.

This clonotype was seen a handful of times. The chain employs TRBV20-1 and TRBJ1-2, with 8 positions matching TRBD1. Germline V lookup: CDR1 DFQATT, CDR2 SNEGSKA (reference sequence). The CDR3 runs 12 residues. The CDR3 region is CSVGRQGYGYTF. In DNA form, the CDR3 reads TGCAGCGTAGGAAGACAGGGGTATGGCTACACCTTC.

This clonotype has more than one count but fewer than ten. This chain links TRBV5-6 with TRBJ2-1; D gene uncertain. The CDR3 extends over 16 amino acids. V gave up 5 bases and J gave up 2 bases, with 17 bases separating them. CDR1 and CDR2 (germline): SGHDT, YYEEEE. In DNA, the CDR3 is TGTGCCAGCAGTACGACACCCATGGGCCCCTACAATGAGCAGTTCTTC. Encoded protein: CASSTTPMGPYNEQFF.

This chain joins TRBV5-6 and TRBJ1-3; perhaps TRBD1 as D (5 bases). In germline, CDR1 is SGHDT, CDR2 YYEEEE. The CDR3 is 16 amino acids. V was shortened by 1 base and J by 0 bases, with 11 bases between the two germline ends. The CDR3 here is CASSLRGADSGNTIYF. In DNA, the CDR3 is TGTGCCAGCAGCTTGAGAGGGGCAGACTCTGGAAACACCATATATTTT.

This sequence joins TRBV20-1 and TRBJ1-3; a possible D gene is TRBD1 (5 bases). Germline V lookup: CDR1 DFQATT, CDR2 SNEGSKA (reference sequence). The CDR3 extends over 17 amino acids. Trimming left V 3 bases short and J 3 bases short, with 21 bases between. The CDR3 nucleotides read TGCAGTGCTAGGAAGGCCTCCGGGGGAGGAGGTGGAAACACCATATATTTT. The encoded protein is CSARKASGGGGGNTIYF.

The genes are TRBV5-6 and TRBJ2-7, with 11 bases fitting TRBD1. The germline CDR1 and CDR2 sequences are SGHDT and YYEEEE. J was trimmed by 4 bases and V by 5 bases; bases with no gene match: 5. The length of the CDR3 is 14 residues. This chain's CDR3 is CASSDGTGGYEQYF. CDR3 coding DNA: TGTGCCAGCAGTGACGGGACAGGGGGTTACGAGCAGTACTTC.